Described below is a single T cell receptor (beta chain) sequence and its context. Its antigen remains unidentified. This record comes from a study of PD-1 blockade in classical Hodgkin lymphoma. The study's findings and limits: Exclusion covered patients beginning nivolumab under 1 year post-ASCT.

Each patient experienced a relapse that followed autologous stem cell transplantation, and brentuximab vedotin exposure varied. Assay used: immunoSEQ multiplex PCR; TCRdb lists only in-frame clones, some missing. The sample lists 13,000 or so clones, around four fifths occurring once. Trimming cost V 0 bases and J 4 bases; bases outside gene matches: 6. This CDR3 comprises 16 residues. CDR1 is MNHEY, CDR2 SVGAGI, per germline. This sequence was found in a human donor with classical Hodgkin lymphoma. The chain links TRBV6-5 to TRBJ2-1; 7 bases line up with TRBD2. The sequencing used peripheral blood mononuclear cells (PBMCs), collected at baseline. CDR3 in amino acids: CASSYSGGRGYNEQFF. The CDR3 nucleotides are TGTGCCAGCAGTTACTCCGGCGGGAGAGGGTACAATGAGCAGTTCTTC.